Here is one T cell receptor beta chain with its context. As originally analysed: Reference gene primer amplification gave nucleated cell count estimates. Sequencing used immunoSEQ multiplex PCR; TCRdb keeps in-frame clones, though not all of them. The D gene and trimming were derived from the DNA, and the V and J assignments and clone size from that table. The table has 99,000 or so clones, 65% to 90% seen once. This record comes from a study of blood T cell repertoires in COVID-19. About the research overall: COVID-19 samples collected from the United States, Italy and Spain covered acute and convalescent phases. PBMCs, B-cell-depleted T cells, or T cells were the source of the cDNA or gDNA that made up the material.

CDR3 length: 12 residues. V shed 3 bases and J shed 7 bases, with 10 bases lying between them. Germline V gives CDR1 KGHSH, CDR2 LQKENI. The sequence was obtained from a man at least 80 years old with acute or convalescent COVID-19. The V gene is TRBV18, the J gene TRBJ2-7; weak D call: TRBD1 (6 bases). The sample taken for sequencing was peripheral blood. CDR3 amino acids: CASSPSDREQYF. In DNA form, the CDR3 reads TGTGCCAGCTCACCGAGTGACAGGGAGCAGTACTTC.